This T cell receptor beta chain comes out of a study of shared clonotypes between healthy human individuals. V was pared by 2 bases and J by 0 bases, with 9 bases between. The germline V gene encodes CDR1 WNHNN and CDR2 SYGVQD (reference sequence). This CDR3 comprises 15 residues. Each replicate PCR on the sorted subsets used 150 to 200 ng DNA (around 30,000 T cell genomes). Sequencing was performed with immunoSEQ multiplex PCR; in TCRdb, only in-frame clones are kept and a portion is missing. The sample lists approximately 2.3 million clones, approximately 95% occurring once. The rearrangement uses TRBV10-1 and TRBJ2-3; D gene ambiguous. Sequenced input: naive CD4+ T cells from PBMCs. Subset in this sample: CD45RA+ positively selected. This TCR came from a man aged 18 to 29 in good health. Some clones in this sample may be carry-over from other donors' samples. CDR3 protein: CASSETPTSTDTQYF. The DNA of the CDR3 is TGCGCCAGCAGTGAGACCCCAACGAGCACAGATACGCAGTATTTT.